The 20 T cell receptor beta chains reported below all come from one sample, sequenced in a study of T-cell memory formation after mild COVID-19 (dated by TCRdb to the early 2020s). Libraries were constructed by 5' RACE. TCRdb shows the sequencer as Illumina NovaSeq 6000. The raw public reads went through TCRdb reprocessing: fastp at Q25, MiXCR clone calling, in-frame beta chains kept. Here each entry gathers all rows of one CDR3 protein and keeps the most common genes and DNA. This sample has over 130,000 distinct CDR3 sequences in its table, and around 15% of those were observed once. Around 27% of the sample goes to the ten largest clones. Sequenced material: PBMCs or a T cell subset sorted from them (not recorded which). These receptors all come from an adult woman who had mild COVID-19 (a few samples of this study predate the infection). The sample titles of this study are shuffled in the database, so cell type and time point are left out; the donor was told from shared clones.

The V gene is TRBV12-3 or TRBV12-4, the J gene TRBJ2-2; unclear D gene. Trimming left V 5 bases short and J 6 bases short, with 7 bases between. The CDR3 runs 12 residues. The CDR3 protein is CASSLIPGELFF. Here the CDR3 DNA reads TGTGCCAGCAGTCTGATCCCCGGGGAGCTGTTTTTT.

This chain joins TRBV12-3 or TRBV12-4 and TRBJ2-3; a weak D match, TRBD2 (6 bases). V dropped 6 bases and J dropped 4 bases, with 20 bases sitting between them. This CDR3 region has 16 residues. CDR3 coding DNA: TGTGCCAGCAGAGGGGAGGCTGGGATCAAGCCAGATACGCAGTATTTT. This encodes CASRGEAGIKPDTQYF.

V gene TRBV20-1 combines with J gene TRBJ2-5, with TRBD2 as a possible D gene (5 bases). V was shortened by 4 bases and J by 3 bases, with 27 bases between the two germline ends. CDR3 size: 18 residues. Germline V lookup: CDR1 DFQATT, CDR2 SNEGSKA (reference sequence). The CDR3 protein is CSAKSEASPRQLEETQYF. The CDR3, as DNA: TGCAGTGCTAAGTCGGAGGCTAGCCCCCGTCAATTGGAAGAGACCCAGTACTTC.

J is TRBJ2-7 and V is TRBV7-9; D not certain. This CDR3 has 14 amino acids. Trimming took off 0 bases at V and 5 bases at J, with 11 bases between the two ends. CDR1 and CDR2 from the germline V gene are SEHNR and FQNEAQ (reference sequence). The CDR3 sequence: CASSLATGLDEQYF. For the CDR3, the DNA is TGTGCCAGCAGCTTAGCCACGGGTTTGGACGAGCAGTACTTC.

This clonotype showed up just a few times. The CDR3 DNA is TGTGCCAGGATACACCCGGTACCCAGGGAGTACTTC. Its translation: CARIHPVPREYF. V usage is TRBV11-3 and J usage is TRBJ2-5; a weak D match, TRBD1 (5 bases). Trimming removed 9 bases from V and 12 bases from J, with 20 bases in between. CDR1 is SGHNT, CDR2 YENEEA, per germline. The CDR3 covers 12 residues. Combining the CDR3 with reference TRBV11-3 and TRBJ2-5 gives the whole variable domain EAGVVQSPRYKIIEKKQPVAFWCNPISGHNTLYWYLQNLGQGPELLIRYENEEAVDDSQLPKDRFSAERLKGVDSTLKIQPAELGDSAVYLCARIHPVPREYFGPGTRLLVL.

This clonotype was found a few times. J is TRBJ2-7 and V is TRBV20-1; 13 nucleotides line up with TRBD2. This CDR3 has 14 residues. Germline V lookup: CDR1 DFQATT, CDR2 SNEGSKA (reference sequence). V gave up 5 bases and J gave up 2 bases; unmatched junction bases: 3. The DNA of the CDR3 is TGCAGTGCTCCGACTAGCGGGAGGCCCTACGAGCAGTACTTC. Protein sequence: CSAPTSGRPYEQYF.

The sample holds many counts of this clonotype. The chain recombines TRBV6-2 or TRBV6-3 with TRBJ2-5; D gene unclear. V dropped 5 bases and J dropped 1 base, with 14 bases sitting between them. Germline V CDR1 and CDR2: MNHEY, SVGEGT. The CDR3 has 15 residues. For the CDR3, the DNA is TGTGCCAGCAGTGAACGAATACGAACCCAAGAGACCCAGTACTTC. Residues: CASSERIRTQETQYF.

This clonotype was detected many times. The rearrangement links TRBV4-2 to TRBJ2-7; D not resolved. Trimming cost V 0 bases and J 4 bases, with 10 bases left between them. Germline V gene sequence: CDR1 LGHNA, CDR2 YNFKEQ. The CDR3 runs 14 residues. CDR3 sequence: CASSQDDYGYEQYF. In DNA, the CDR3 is TGTGCCAGCAGCCAAGACGATTACGGTTACGAGCAGTACTTC.

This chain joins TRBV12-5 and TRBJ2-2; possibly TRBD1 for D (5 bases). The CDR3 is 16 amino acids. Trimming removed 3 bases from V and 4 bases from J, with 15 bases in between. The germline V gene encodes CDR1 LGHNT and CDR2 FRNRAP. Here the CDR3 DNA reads TGTGCTAGTGGTTTAGGGCCAGGGCCGAGCACCGGGGAGCTGTTTTTT. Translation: CASGLGPGPSTGELFF. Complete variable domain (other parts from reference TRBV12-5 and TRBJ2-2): DARVTQTPRHKVTEMGQEVTMRCQPILGHNTVFWYRQTMMQGLELLAYFRNRAPLDDSGMPKDRFSAEMPDATLATLKIQPSEPRDSAVYFCASGLGPGPSTGELFFGEGSRLTVL.

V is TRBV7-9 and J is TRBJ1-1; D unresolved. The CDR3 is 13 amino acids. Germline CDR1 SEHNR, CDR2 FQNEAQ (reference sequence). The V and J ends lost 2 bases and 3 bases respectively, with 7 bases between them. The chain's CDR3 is CASSLPADTEAFF. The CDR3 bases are TGTGCCAGCAGCTTACCAGCTGACACTGAAGCTTTCTTT.

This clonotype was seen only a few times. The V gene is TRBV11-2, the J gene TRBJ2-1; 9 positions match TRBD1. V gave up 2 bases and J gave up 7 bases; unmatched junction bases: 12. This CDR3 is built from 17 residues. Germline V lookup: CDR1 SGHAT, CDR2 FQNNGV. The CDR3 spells CASSLPPGTGKRNEQFF. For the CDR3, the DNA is TGTGCCAGCAGCTTACCCCCGGGGACAGGGAAGAGGAATGAGCAGTTCTTC. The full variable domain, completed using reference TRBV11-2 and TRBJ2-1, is EAGVAQSPRYKIIEKRQSVAFWCNPISGHATLYWYQQILGQGPKLLIQFQNNGVVDDSQLPKDRFSAERLKGVDSTLKIQPAKLEDSAVYLCASSLPPGTGKRNEQFFGPGTRLTVL.

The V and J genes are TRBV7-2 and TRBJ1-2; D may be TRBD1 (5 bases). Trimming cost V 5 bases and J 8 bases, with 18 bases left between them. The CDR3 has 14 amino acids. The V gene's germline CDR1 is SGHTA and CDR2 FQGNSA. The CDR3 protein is CASSVGAGHRGYTF. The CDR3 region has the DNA TGTGCCAGCAGCGTAGGCGCGGGGCATCGAGGCTACACCTTC.

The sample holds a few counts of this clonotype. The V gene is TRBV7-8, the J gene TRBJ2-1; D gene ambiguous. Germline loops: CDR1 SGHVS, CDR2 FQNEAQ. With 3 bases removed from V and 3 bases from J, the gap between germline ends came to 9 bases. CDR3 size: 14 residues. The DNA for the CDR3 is TGTGCCAGCAGCTTTCTGGCGGACTACAATGAGCAGTTCTTC. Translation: CASSFLADYNEQFF.

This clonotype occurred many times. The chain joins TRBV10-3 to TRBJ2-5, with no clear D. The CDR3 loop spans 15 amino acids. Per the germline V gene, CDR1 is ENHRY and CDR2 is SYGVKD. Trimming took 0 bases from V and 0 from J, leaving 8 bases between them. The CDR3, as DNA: TGTGCCATCAGTGAGTCGGATGGGTACCAAGAGACCCAGTACTTC. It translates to CAISESDGYQETQYF.

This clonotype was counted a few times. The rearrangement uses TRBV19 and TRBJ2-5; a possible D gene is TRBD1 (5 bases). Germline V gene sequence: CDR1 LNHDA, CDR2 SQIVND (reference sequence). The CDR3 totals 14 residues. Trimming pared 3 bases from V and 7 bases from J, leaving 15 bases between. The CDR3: CASSMEQGLGTQYF. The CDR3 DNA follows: TGTGCCAGTAGTATGGAGCAGGGCTTGGGGACCCAGTACTTC. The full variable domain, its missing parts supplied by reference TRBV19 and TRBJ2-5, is DGGITQSPKYLFRKEGQNVTLSCEQNLNHDAMYWYRQDPGQGLRLIYYSQIVNDFQKGDIAEGYSVSREKKESFPLTVTSAQKNPTAFYLCASSMEQGLGTQYFGPGTRLLVL.

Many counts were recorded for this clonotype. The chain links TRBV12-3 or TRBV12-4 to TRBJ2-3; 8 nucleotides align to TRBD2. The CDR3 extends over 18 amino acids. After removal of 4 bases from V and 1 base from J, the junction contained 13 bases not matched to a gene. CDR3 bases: TGTGCCAGCAGTTCTACCCCCGGGAGGGGCGGCCGCACAGATACGCAGTATTTT. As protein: CASSSTPGRGGRTDTQYF.

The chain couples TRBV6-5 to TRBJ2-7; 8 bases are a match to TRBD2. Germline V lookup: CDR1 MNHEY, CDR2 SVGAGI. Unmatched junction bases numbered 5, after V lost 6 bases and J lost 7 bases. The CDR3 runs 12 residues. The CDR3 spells CASSGGGREQYF. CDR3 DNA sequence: TGTGCCAGCAGCGGGGGGGGGAGGGAGCAGTACTTC.

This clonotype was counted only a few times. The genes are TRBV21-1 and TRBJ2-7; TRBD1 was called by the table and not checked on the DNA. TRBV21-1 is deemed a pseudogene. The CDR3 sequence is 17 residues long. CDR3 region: CASSKAGDKPIPYEQYF. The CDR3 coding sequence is TGTGCCAGCAGCAAAGCTGGGGACAAACCGATCCCCTACGAGCAGTACTTC.

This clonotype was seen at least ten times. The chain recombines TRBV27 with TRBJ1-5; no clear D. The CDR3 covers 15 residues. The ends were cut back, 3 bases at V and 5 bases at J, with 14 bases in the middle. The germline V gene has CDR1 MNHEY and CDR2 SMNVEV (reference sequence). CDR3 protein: CASSLTNRPHQPQHF. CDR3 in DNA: TGTGCCAGCAGTTTGACAAACCGGCCCCATCAGCCCCAGCATTTT.

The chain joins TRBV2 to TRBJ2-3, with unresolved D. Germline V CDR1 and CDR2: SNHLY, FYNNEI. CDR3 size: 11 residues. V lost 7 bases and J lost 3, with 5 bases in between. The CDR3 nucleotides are TGTGCCAGCATAATGACAGATACGCAGTATTTT. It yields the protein CASIMTDTQYF.